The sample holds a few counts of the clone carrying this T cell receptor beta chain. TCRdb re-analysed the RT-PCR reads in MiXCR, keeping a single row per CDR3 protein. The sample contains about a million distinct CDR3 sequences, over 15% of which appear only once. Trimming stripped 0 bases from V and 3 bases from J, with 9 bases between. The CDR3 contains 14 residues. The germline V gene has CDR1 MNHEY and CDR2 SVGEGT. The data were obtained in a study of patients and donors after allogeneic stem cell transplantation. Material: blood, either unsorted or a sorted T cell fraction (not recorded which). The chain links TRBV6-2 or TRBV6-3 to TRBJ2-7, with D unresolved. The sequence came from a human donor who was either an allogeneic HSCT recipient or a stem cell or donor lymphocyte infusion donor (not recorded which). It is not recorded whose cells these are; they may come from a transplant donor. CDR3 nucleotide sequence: TGTGCCAGCAGTTACTCACGCTGGGGCTACGAGCAGTACTTC. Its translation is CASSYSRWGYEQYF.